Sequencing of this TCR beta chain was carried out in a study of beta chain features in type 1 diabetes. The V and J ends lost 1 base and 8 bases, in that order; junction bases with no gene match: 12. The CDR3 spans 16 residues. CDR1 is SGHTA and CDR2 is FQGNSA in the germline V gene. As every portion of the isolated RNA was reverse transcribed, the sequencing read expressed TCRB transcripts. Some clones are missing from TCRdb's copy, which holds only in-frame ones; the method was immunoSEQ multiplex PCR. This sample carries hundreds of thousands of clones, around an eighth of them seen once, and the ten largest clones take around 0.02%.

The V gene is TRBV7-2, the J gene TRBJ1-2, with TRBD1 matching over 8 bases. The sequence was collected from a man aged 18 to 29 in good health. Source material: naive CD4+ T cells from blood. The CDR3 bases are TGTGCCAGCAGCTTAGACGGTTCAGGGGGCGAGTCCGGCTACACCTTC. Its translation: CASSLDGSGGESGYTF.